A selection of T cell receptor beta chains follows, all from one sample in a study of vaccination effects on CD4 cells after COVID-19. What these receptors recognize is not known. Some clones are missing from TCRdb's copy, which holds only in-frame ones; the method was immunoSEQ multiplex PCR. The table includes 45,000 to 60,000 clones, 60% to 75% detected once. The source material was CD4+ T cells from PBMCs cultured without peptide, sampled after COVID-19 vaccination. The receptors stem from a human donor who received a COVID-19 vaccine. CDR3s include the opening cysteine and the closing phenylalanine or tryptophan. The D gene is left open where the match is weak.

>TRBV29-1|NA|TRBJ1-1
CSAGITEAFF
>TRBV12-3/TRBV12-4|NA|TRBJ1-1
CASSQTREAEAFF
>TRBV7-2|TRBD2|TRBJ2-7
CASSLYRGSGYEQYF
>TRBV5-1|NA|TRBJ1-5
CASSLAGRINQPQHF
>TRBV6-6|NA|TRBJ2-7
CASSYILGYEQYF
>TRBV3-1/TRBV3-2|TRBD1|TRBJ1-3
CASSNRGQGNTIYF
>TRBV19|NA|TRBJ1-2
CASSIDRVNGYTF
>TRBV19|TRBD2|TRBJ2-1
CASSMVALAGGYEQFF
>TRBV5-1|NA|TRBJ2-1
CASSFQNRHNEQFF
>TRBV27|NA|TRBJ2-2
CASSLSTVDTGELFF
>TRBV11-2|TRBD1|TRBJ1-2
CASSSIRQGYYGYTF
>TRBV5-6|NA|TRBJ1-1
CASSFFSNTEAFF
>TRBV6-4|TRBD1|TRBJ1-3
CASSEGQGANTIYF
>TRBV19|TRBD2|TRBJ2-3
CASSIRGLAGRDTQYF
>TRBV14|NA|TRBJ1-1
CASSQRRNTEAFF
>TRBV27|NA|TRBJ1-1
CASSIRWPMNTEAFF
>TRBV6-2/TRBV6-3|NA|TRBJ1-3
CASSPRWSSSGNTIYF
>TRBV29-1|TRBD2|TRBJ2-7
CSVELGSFSGSGSPYEQYF
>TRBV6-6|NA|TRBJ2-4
CASSYYGGAKNIQYF
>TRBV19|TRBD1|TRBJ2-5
CASLARDRGGETQYF
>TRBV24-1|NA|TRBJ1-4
CATSGGGGTNEKLFF
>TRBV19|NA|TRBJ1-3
CASSIRGSGNTIYF
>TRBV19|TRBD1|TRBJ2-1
CASSIEGRGQGFHEQFF
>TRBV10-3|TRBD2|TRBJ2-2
CAATSVTQTLTGELFF
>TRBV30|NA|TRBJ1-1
CALRRNTEAFF